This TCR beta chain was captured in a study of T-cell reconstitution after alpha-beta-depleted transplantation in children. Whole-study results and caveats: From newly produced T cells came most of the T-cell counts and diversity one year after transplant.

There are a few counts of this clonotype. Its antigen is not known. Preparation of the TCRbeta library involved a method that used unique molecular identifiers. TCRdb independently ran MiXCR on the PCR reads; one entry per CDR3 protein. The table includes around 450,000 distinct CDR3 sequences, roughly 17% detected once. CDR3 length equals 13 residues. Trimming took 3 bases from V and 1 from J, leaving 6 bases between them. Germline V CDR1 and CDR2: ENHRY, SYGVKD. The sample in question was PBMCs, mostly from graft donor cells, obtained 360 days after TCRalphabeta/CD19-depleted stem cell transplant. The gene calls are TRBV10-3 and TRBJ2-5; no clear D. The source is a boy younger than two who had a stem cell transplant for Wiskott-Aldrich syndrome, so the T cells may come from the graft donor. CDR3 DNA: TGTGCCATCAGTGAAAAGGTCCAAGAGACCCAGTACTTC. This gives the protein CAISEKVQETQYF.